The rows below give T cell receptor beta chains drawn from one sample of a study of patients and donors after allogeneic stem cell transplantation. TCRdb re-derived calls from the RT-PCR reads in MiXCR, one entry per CDR3 protein. The table shows a few hundred thousand distinct CDR3 sequences, with 35% to 45% occurring only once. Sequencing input: blood, either unsorted or a sorted T cell fraction (not recorded which). The receptors shown here come from a human donor who was either an allogeneic HSCT recipient or a stem cell or donor lymphocyte infusion donor (not recorded which). It is not recorded whose cells these are; they may come from a transplant donor. The CDR3 runs from the conserved cysteine through the conserved F or W. A D gene is named only where the DNA matches it firmly. The size entry is marked missing in some rows and otherwise reads once, few, many or a size class.

d_gene	v_gene	abundance	CDR3aa
TRBD2	TRBV12-3/TRBV12-4	-	CASSLGLAGAASTDMQYF
-	TRBV12-3/TRBV12-4	-	CASSFGTGEAFF
TRBD1	TRBV5-5	-	CASSLRTGWEGIQYF
-	TRBV29-1	-	CSVEDLGQTQYF
-	TRBV5-6	-	CASSLRMSRAGNTICF
TRBD1	TRBV12-3/TRBV12-4	-	CASSAAWDRGRGNQPQHF
-	TRBV29-1	-	CSVVRRDGYTF
-	TRBV10-3	-	CAIRGDLNSPLHF
-	TRBV18	few	CASSPRGYYGYTF
-	TRBV27	few	CASSLGRRTNNYGYTF
-	TRBV6-5	-	CASSLPGTGELFF
-	TRBV12-3/TRBV12-4	few	CASSPRDPRHSPLHF
-	TRBV5-1	few	CASSLDSGRGGLAFF
-	TRBV29-1	-	CSVGLQESSYNEQFF
-	TRBV29-1	-	CSVTGFYEQYF